This T cell receptor beta chain is from a study of blood T cell repertoires in COVID-19 (TCRdb year 2020). A note on the overall study: Samples from collaborators originated in the United States, Italy and Spain and spanned both the acute and convalescent phases of COVID-19. The prospective study material was composed of cDNA or gDNA derived from T cells, B-cell-depleted T cells, or PBMCs. The dataset comprised deeply sampled blood TCRbeta repertoires from subjects exposed to, actively infected with, or recovered from COVID-19. A freely available public database, intended as a resource for researchers studying the immune response to SARS-CoV-2, is where the repertoires were released. Samples came from the ongoing ImmuneRACE study (first 160 participants) plus 1,254 subjects from 6 global collaborators. Sample metadata almost always included a de-identified subject ID, COVID-19 status, age in years and sex. Where available, HLA class I and class II types were obtained from metadata supplied by the sample provider rather than from assay-based typing. The full study reports these points: The quantity of clinical and demographic metadata differed by source and by participant and was supplied without curation.

Worth noting for this clone: Its specific antigen is unknown. No base qualities exist here, and no much larger clone lies one base off it.

Each collaborating institution followed its own protocols to collect whole blood in K2EDTA tubes. For TCRbeta analysis, collaborators shipped samples in one of three forms: frozen whole blood, isolated PBMCs, or DNA extracted from either of those sample types. TCRbeta CDR3 regions were amplified from genomic DNA by means of the immunoSEQ Assay, a bias-controlled multiplex PCR. Per the authors' processing: Within the assay, amplification of reference gene primers was used to estimate how many nucleated cells each sample contained. Sequence reads were collapsed and filtered to measure the absolute abundance of every unique TCRbeta CDR3 rearrangement. For each sample, productive Simpson clonality was calculated as the square root of Simpson's diversity index over productive rearrangements. This is the immuneACCESS table as TCRdb keeps it, with only in-frame sequences that have V and J called. A part of the clones is gone; compared with another copy, unresolved V genes explain less than half, and the rest is unexplained. V and J calls and clone size are those listed in that table; D and trimming were worked out from the DNA. Across this sample there are 150,000 to 200,000 clones, with roughly 87% seen only once. The ten largest clones capture almost 8.5% of the sample.

The clonotype was recovered from a woman between 65 and 79 years old with acute or convalescent COVID-19. Sequencing input: peripheral blood.

The sequenced DNA: TGTGCCAGCAGCCGACTTACACAATTCACCGGGGAGCTGTTTTTT. Its translation is CASSRLTQFTGELFF. The chain was built from TRBV3-1 (or the pseudogene TRBV3-2) and TRBJ2-2, with the D gene not clear enough to name. The germline V gene (reference sequence) supplies CDR1 LGHDT and CDR2 YNNKEL. The CDR3 numbers 15 residues from cysteine through phenylalanine. The retained sequence is limited to the CDR3, 45 bases, with the frame set at the first base. Trimming costs V 4 bases and J 4 bases, and their ends lie 13 bases apart.